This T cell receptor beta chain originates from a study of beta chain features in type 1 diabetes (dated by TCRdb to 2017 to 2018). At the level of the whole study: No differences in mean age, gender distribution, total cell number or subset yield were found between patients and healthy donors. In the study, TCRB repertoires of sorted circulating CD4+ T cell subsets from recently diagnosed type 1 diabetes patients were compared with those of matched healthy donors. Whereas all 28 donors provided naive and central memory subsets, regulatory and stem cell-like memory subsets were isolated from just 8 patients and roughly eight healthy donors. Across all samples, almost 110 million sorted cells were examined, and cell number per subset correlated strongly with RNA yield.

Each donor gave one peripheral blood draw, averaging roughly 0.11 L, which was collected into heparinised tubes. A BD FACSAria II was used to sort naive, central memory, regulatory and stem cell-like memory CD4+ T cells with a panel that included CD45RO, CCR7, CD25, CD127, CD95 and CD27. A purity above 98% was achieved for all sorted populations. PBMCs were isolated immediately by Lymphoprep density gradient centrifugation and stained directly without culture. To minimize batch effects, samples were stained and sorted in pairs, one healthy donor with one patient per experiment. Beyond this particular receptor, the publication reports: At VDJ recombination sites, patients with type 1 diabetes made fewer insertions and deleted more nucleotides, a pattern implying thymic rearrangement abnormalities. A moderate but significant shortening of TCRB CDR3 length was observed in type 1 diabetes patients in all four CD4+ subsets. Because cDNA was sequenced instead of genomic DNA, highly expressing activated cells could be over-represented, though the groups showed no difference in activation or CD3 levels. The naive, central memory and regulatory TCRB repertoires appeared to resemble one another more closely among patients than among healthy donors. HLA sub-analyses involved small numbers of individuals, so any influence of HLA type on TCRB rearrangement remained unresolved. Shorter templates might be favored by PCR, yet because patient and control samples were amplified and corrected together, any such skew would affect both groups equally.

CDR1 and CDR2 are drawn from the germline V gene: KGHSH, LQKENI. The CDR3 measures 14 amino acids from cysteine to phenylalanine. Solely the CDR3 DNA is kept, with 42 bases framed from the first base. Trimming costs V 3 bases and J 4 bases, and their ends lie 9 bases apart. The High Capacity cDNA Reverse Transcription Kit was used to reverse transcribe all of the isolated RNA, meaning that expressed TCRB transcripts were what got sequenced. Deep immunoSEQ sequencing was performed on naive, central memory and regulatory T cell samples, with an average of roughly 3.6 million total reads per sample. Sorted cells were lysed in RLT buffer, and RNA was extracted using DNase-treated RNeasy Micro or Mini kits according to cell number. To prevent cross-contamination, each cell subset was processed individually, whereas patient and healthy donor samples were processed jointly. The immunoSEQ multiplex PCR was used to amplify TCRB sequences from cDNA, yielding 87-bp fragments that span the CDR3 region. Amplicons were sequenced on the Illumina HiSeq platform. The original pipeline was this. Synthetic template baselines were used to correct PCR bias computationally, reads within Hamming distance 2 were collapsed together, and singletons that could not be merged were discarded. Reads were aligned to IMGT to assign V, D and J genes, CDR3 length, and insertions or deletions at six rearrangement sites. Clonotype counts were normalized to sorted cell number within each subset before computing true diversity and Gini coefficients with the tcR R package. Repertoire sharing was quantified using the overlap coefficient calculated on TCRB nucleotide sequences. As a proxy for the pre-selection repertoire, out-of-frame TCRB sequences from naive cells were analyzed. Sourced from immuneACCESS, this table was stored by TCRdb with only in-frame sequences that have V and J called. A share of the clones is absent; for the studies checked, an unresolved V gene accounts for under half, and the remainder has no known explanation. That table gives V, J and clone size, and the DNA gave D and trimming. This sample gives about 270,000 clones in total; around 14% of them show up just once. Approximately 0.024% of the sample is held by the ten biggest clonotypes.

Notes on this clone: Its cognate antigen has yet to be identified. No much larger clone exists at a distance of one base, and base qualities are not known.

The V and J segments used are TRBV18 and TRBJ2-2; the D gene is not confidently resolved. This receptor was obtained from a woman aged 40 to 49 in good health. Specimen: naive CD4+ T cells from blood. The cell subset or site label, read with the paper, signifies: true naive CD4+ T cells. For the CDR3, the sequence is CASSPQATTGELFF. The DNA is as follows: TGTGCCAGCTCACCCCAGGCAACCACCGGGGAGCTGTTTTTT.